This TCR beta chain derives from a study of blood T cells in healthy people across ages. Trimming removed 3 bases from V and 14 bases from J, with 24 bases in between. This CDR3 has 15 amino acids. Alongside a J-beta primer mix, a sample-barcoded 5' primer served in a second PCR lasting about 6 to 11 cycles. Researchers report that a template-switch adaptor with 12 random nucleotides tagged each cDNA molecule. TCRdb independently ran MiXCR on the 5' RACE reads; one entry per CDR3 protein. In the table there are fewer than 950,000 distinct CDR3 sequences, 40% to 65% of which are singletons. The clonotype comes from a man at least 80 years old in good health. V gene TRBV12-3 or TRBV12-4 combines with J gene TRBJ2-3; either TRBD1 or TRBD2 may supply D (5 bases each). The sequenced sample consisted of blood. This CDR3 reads CASSFGAGRARYAYF. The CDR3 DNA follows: TGTGCCAGCAGTTTTGGTGCGGGCAGGGCCAGATACGCGTATTTT.